One and the same sample provided the 28 T cell receptor beta chains below, sequenced in a study of blood T cell repertoires in COVID-19. The table came from immunoSEQ multiplex PCR; TCRdb's copy has only in-frame clones and leaves some out. The sample shows 110,000 to 150,000 clones, roughly 89% of them seen only once. The sequencing sample was made of peripheral blood. The receptors were sampled from a man between 60 and 70 years old with active or convalescent COVID-19.

The chain combines TRBV6-6 with TRBJ2-7; D possibly corresponds to TRBD1 (5 bases). Trimming pared 5 bases from V and 2 bases from J, leaving 13 bases between. The CDR3 is 14 residues long. Germline-derived CDR1 and CDR2 are MNHNY and SVGAGI (reference sequence). The chain's CDR3 is CASSASREPYEQYF. The CDR3 DNA follows: TGTGCCAGCAGTGCGAGCAGGGAACCCTACGAGCAGTACTTC.

V usage is TRBV2 and J usage is TRBJ2-7, with 7 bases that match TRBD1. Germline-derived CDR1 and CDR2 are SNHLY and FYNNEI. J was trimmed by 2 bases and V by 6 bases; bases with no gene match: 7. The CDR3 extends over 14 amino acids. CDR3 coding DNA: TGTGCCAGCAGGGCTCAGGACAGGACCTACGAGCAGTACTTC. Encoded protein: CASRAQDRTYEQYF. Based on the CDR3 plus reference TRBV2 and TRBJ2-7, the full variable domain is EPEVTQTPSHQVTQMGQEVILRCVPISNHLYFYWYRQILGQKVEFLVSFYNNEISEKSEIFDDQFSVERPDGSNFTLKIRSTKLEDSAMYFCASRAQDRTYEQYFGPGTRLTVT.

As for this clone: Compared with germline, one end of the junction differs, possibly owing to a read error. The chain is built from TRBV6-1 and TRBJ2-7; D is ambiguous. Germline values: CDR1 MNHNS, CDR2 SASEGT. The CDR3 is 15 residues long. This chain's CDR3 is CASSEALSPPYGQYF. CDR3 in DNA: TGTGCCAGCAGTGAAGCGCTTTCGCCCCCGTACGGGCAGTACTTC.

The rearrangement uses TRBV7-5 and TRBJ1-5. TRBV7-5 corresponds to a pseudogene. This CDR3 has 16 residues. The CDR3 DNA reads TGTGCCAGAAGCTCCCGGTGCGGGTATAGCAATCAGCCCCAGCATTTT. Amino acid sequence: CARSSRCGYSNQPQHF.

The V gene is TRBV7-6, the J gene TRBJ2-2; the match to TRBD2 covers 7 bases. Germline V gene sequence: CDR1 SGHVS, CDR2 FNYEAQ. Trimming at V came to 4 bases and at J to 3 bases, leaving 8 bases not matched to a gene. CDR3 length equals 16 residues. The chain's CDR3 is CASSSGLGDYTGELFF. The DNA for the CDR3 is TGTGCCAGCAGCTCCGGACTAGGTGACTACACCGGGGAGCTGTTTTTT.

Only one count was recorded for this clone. V is TRBV2 and J is TRBJ1-1; D call uncertain. The CDR3 sequence is 11 residues long. The germline V gene encodes CDR1 SNHLY and CDR2 FYNNEI. Trimming removed 9 bases at V and 6 bases at J, with 11 bases between. The CDR3 DNA is TGTGCCAGTCAACCGGGTTCTGAAGCTTTCTTT. Translating it yields CASQPGSEAFF.

The chain is built from TRBV4-3 and TRBJ2-7, with D tentatively TRBD1 (7 bases). CDR1 and CDR2 (germline): LGHNA, YSLEER. CDR3 length: 13 residues. V gave up 0 bases and J gave up 6 bases, with 9 bases separating them. The CDR3 here is CASSQDQGGEQYF. In nucleotides, the CDR3 is TGCGCCAGCAGCCAAGATCAGGGGGGCGAGCAGTACTTC.

The J gene is TRBJ2-3, the V gene TRBV5-1; 9 nucleotides agree with TRBD2. Germline V gene data show CDR1 as SGHRS and CDR2 as YFSETQ. The CDR3 totals 17 residues. Trimming at V came to 5 bases and at J to 2 bases, leaving 12 bases not matched to a gene. The CDR3 is CASREGLAGEFTDTQYF. The CDR3 DNA reads TGCGCCAGCAGGGAGGGGTTAGCGGGGGAATTCACAGATACGCAGTATTTT.

This clone is a singleton in its sample. In DNA form, the CDR3 reads TGTGCCAGCAGAAGCCCGGGCGGGGACCATTCCTACAATGAGCAGTTCTTC. Protein: CASRSPGGDHSYNEQFF. This chain links TRBV12-1 with TRBJ2-1; the D segment call TRBD2 is taken from the table without a DNA check. TRBV12-1 is annotated as a pseudogene. This CDR3 contains 17 residues.

The chain employs TRBV2 and TRBJ1-5; no definite D call. The CDR3 sequence is 11 residues long. V was clipped by 8 bases and J by 12 bases, with 14 bases between them. Germline values: CDR1 SNHLY, CDR2 FYNNEI. CDR3 in amino acids: CASLGTRHQHF. DNA for the CDR3: TGTGCCAGCCTCGGAACTAGGCACCAGCATTTT.

The chain links TRBV5-5 to TRBJ2-3, with D unclear. V lost 0 bases, J lost 5 bases, and 7 bases lay in between. Germline loops: CDR1 SGHKS, CDR2 YYEKEE (reference sequence). This CDR3 is 13 amino acids long. CDR3 amino acids: CASSLGRGDTQYF. The CDR3 DNA reads TGTGCCAGCAGCTTGGGAAGAGGAGATACGCAGTATTTT.

V and J are TRBV12-3 or TRBV12-4 and TRBJ2-7; 7 bases fit TRBD1. V lost 5 bases and J lost 7; bases outside the gene matches: 8. The CDR3 is 13 residues long. The CDR3, as DNA: TGTGCCAGCAGTAAGACAGGGATTTGGGAGCAGTACTTC. This codes for CASSKTGIWEQYF.

The chain is built from TRBV19 and TRBJ2-5; 8 bases align to TRBD2. In germline, CDR1 is LNHDA, CDR2 SQIVND (reference sequence). V lost 3 bases to trimming and J lost 5 bases; unmatched junction nucleotides: 11. The CDR3 extends over 16 amino acids. The CDR3 coding sequence is TGTGCCAGTAGTATGATCCCCGGGGGGGGAACGGAGACCCAGTACTTC. Translated, it gives CASSMIPGGGTETQYF.

In DNA form, the CDR3 reads TGTGCCAGCGTACGGGCTACTAGCATTGCAGATACGCAGTATTTT. Amino acids: CASVRATSIADTQYF. The chain combines TRBV21-1 with TRBJ2-3; the table's TRBD2 call for D was not verified on the DNA. TRBV21-1 is deemed a pseudogene. CDR3 length: 15 amino acids.

The rearrangement uses TRBV19 and TRBJ1-5, with D tentatively TRBD1 (6 bases). In germline, CDR1 is LNHDA, CDR2 SQIVND (reference sequence). Trimming pared 6 bases from V and 4 bases from J, leaving 13 bases between. CDR3 size: 14 residues. The CDR3 loop reads CASRTGGQNQPQHF. CDR3 nucleotide sequence: TGTGCCAGTAGAACGGGGGGCCAGAATCAGCCCCAGCATTTT.

The CDR3 DNA reads TGTGCCACCAGTGATTCTCGGGTCGGGAGGACAGATACGCAGTATTTT. Its translation: CATSDSRVGRTDTQYF. The gene calls are TRBV24-1 and TRBJ2-3; 7 nucleotides align to TRBD2. Germline-derived CDR1 and CDR2 are KGHDR and SFDVKD. The CDR3 is 16 amino acids. With V trimmed by 2 bases and J by 3 bases, 7 bases remained unmatched.

The CDR3, as DNA: TGTGCCAGCAGCTTATCCGGGACACTGCCCTACGAGCAGTACTTC. Translation: CASSLSGTLPYEQYF. The chain joins TRBV5-6 to TRBJ2-7; tentatively, D is TRBD1 (6 bases). The CDR3 has 15 residues. From germline, CDR1 is SGHDT and CDR2 YYEEEE. V gave up 2 bases and J gave up 2 bases, with 14 bases separating them.

V is TRBV11-2 and J is TRBJ2-3; TRBD2 is a possible D gene (6 bases). Trimming took off 0 bases at V and 5 bases at J, with 12 bases between the two ends. This CDR3 region has 15 residues. Germline CDR1 is SGHAT and CDR2 is FQNNGV. As DNA, the CDR3 is TGTGCCAGCAGCTTAGACTCGCAGGGAGGAGATACGCAGTATTTT. Its translation: CASSLDSQGGDTQYF.

J is TRBJ2-2 and V is TRBV24-1; D might be TRBD2 (7 bases). The V gene's germline CDR1 is KGHDR and CDR2 SFDVKD. Trimming removed 4 bases at V and 7 bases at J, with 12 bases between. The CDR3 consists of 14 residues. CDR3 DNA: TGTGCCACCAGTGACACAGGGAGGGACGGGGAGCTGTTTTTT. Translated, it gives CATSDTGRDGELFF.

This sequence joins TRBV7-9 and TRBJ1-2; 9 bases are a match to TRBD1. The CDR3 is 15 residues long. CDR1 and CDR2 (germline): SEHNR, FQNEAQ (reference sequence). V shed 5 bases, J shed 4 bases, and the junction held 8 bases outside the gene matches. This CDR3 reads CASSDTGGSIYGYTF. Written as DNA, the CDR3 is TGTGCCAGCAGCGATACAGGGGGCTCCATCTATGGCTACACCTTC.

The rearrangement uses TRBV29-1 and TRBJ2-1; D is perhaps TRBD2 (6 bases). Deletions cut 5 bases from V and 4 bases from J, with 18 bases between. The CDR3 consists of 15 residues. Looked up from germline, CDR1 is SQVTM and CDR2 is ANQGSEA. For the CDR3, the DNA is TGCAGCGTTCCGTCACTGGCTAGCGTATACAATGAGCAGTTCTTC. Translating it yields CSVPSLASVYNEQFF.

This clone has only a few counts. The chain employs TRBV24-1 and TRBJ1-1, with D uncertain. Trimming removed 6 bases at V and 3 bases at J, with 10 bases between. The CDR3 covers 13 residues. The V gene's germline CDR1 is KGHDR and CDR2 SFDVKD. Here the CDR3 DNA reads TGTGCCACCAGTAGAGAAGCTTACACTGAAGCTTTCTTT. It is translated as CATSREAYTEAFF.

The chain couples TRBV29-1 to TRBJ2-3; weak D call: TRBD2 (7 bases). The CDR3 spans 13 residues. Germline CDR1 SQVTM, CDR2 ANQGSEA. In DNA, the CDR3 is TGCATCATTAAAGGGGGGGGCACAGATACGCAGTATTTT. Protein: CIIKGGGTDTQYF.

This rearrangement joins TRBV7-2 to TRBJ2-7, with 10 bases identical to TRBD2. The CDR3 spans 15 residues. J gave up 3 bases and V 2 bases, and 4 bases lay outside the gene matches. Germline loops: CDR1 SGHTA, CDR2 FQGNSA. CDR3 loop: CASSLSSGSIYEQYF. Written as DNA, the CDR3 is TGTGCCAGCAGCTTATCTAGCGGGAGTATCTACGAGCAGTACTTC.

This rearrangement joins TRBV3-1 (or the pseudogene TRBV3-2) to TRBJ2-5; tentatively, D is TRBD2 (6 bases). Germline CDR1 LGHDT, CDR2 YNNKEL (reference sequence). The V end was cut by 4 bases, the J end by 0 bases, with 18 bases between. The CDR3 has 17 amino acids. Here the CDR3 reads CASSRRDSRMYQETQYF. In DNA, the CDR3 is TGTGCCAGCAGCCGACGGGACTCGAGGATGTACCAAGAGACCCAGTACTTC.

The CDR3 protein is CATRQGPYNSPLHF. As DNA, the CDR3 is TGTGCCACCCGACAGGGGCCCTATAATTCACCCCTCCACTTT. J is TRBJ1-6 and V is TRBV10-3, with 8 bases that match TRBD1. CDR3 length: 14 residues. Unmatched junction bases numbered 4, after V lost 10 bases and J lost 2 bases. Germline CDR1 and CDR2: ENHRY and SYGVKD.

The CDR3 is CATRTGPGDGYTF. In nucleotides, the CDR3 is TGTGCCACCAGGACAGGGCCTGGGGATGGCTACACCTTC. The chain has TRBV24-1 and TRBJ1-2; 7 bases line up with TRBD1. The junction had 7 bases not matched to a gene; V was cut back by 7 bases and J by 6 bases. CDR1 is KGHDR and CDR2 is SFDVKD in the germline V gene. This CDR3 spans 13 amino acids.

J is TRBJ1-2 and V is TRBV3-1 (or the pseudogene TRBV3-2); perhaps TRBD1 as D (6 bases). V was cut by 2 bases and J by 7 bases, with 11 bases left in between. The germline gives CDR1 LGHDT, CDR2 YNNKEL (reference sequence). The CDR3 consists of 13 residues. The CDR3: CASSQKGGFGYTF. In DNA, the CDR3 is TGTGCCAGCAGCCAAAAGGGGGGGTTTGGCTACACCTTC.